The clone carrying this T cell receptor (beta chain) was recorded at least ten times. The read stops 3 residues short of the end of the CDR3; the missing end is completed from the germline J gene. The data stem from a study of T cell clonality in common variable immunodeficiency. The V segment lost 2 bases and the J segment 4 bases; nucleotides outside the gene matches: 7. The CDR3 length is 15 residues. Germline V lookup: CDR1 LGHNA, CDR2 YNFKEQ. The repertoire was sequenced with immunoSEQ multiplex PCR; TCRdb's copy has only in-frame clones and lacks some. The sample was found to contain around 45,000 clones, and every one recurs.

The rearrangement joins TRBV4-2 to TRBJ1-2; 7 bases are a match to TRBD1. The TCR comes from a person aged 18 to 75 in good health. Sequencing was done on a sample of peripheral blood mononuclear cells. The chain's CDR3 is CASSQSRQGPYGYTF. The part of the CDR3 DNA that was read is TGTGCCAGCAGCCAAAGCCGACAGGGTCCCTATGGC.